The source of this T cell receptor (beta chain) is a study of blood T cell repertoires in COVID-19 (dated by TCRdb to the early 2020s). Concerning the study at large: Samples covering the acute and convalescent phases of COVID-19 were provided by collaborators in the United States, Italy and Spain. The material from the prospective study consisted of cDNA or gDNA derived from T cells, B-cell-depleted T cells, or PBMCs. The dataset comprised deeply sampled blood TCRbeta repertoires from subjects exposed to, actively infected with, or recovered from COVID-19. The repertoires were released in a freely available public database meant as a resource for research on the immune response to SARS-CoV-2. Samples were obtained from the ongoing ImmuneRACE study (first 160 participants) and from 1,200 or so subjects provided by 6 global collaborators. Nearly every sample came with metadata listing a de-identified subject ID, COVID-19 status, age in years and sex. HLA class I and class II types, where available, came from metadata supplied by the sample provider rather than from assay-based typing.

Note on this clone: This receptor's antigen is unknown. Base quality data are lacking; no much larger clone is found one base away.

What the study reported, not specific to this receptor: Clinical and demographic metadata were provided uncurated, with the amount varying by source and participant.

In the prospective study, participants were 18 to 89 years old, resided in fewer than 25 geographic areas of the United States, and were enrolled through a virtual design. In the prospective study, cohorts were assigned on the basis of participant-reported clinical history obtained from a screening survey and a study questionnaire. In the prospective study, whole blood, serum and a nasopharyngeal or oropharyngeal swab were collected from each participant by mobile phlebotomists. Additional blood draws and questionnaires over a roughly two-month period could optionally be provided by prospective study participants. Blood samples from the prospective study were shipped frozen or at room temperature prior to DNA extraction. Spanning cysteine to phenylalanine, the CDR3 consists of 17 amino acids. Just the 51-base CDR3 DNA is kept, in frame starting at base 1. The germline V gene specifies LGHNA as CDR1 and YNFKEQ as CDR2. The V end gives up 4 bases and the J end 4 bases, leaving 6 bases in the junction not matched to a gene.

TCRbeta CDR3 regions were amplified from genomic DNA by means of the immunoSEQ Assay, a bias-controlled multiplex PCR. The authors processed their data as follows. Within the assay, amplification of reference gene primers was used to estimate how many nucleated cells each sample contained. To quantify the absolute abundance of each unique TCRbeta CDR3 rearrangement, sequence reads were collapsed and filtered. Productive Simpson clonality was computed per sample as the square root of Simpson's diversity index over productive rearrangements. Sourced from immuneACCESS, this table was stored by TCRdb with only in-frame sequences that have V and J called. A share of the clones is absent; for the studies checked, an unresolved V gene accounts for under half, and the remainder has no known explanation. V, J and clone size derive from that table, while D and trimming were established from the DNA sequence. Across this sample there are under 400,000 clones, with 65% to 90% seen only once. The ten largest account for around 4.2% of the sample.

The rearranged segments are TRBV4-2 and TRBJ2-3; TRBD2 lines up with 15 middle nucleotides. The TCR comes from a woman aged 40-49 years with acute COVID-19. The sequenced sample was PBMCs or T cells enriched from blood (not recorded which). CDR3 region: CASSPLGTSGRPDTQYF. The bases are TGTGCCAGCAGCCCCTTAGGGACTAGCGGGAGGCCAGATACGCAGTATTTT.